This TCR beta chain was documented in a study of T cells in Graves' hyperthyroidism and ophthalmopathy. The authors deemed Graves' hyperthyroidism stable absent ophthalmopathy progression within 18 months. Patients between 18 and 65 years old had hyperthyroidism, newly diagnosed and lasting under 2 months. The source material, RNA transcripts, was used to amplify TCR beta CDR3 regions. During a first-round RT-PCR of the TCR CDR3, the HTBI primer set was used. Using its own MiXCR run on the multiplex PCR reads, TCRdb lists one record per CDR3 protein. The sample has 450,000 to 700,000 distinct CDR3 sequences; 35% to 55% are singletons. From germline, CDR1 is GTSNPN and CDR2 SVGIG (reference sequence). The CDR3 is 14 residues long. The ends were cut back, 8 bases at V and 7 bases at J, with 23 bases in the middle.

The sequencing sample was made of peripheral blood or thyroid tissue (not recorded which). The rearrangement joins TRBV30 to TRBJ2-5; D is uncertain. The receptor comes from a woman aged 18-29 years with Graves' hyperthyroidism. Written as DNA, the CDR3 is TGTGCCCGGAACGCCGGGTCGAGGCGCGGGACCCAGTACTTC. Residues: CARNAGSRRGTQYF.